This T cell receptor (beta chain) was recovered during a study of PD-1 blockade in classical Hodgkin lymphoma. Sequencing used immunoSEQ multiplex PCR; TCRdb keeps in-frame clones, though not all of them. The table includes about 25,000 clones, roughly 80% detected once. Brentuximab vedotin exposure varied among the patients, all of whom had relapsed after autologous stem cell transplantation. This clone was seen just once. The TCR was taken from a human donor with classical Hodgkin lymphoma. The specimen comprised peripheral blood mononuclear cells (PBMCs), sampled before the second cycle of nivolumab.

The CDR3 loop is CASSGDARGTSKQYF. The CDR3, as DNA: TGTGCCAGCAGTGGCGATGCTCGGGGGACTAGTAAGCAGTATTTT. The chain employs TRBV28 and TRBJ2-3; 8 nucleotides agree with TRBD2. The V and J ends lost 5 bases and 11 bases, in that order; junction bases with no gene match: 15. CDR1 and CDR2 (germline): MDHEN, SYDVKM. The CDR3 covers 15 residues. Filled out from reference TRBV28 and TRBJ2-3, the complete variable domain reads DVKVTQSSRYLVKRTGEKVFLECVQDMDHENMFWYRQDPGLGLRLIYFSYDVKMKEKGDIPEGYSVSREKKERFSLILESASTNQTSMYLCASSGDARGTSKQYFGPGTRLTVL.